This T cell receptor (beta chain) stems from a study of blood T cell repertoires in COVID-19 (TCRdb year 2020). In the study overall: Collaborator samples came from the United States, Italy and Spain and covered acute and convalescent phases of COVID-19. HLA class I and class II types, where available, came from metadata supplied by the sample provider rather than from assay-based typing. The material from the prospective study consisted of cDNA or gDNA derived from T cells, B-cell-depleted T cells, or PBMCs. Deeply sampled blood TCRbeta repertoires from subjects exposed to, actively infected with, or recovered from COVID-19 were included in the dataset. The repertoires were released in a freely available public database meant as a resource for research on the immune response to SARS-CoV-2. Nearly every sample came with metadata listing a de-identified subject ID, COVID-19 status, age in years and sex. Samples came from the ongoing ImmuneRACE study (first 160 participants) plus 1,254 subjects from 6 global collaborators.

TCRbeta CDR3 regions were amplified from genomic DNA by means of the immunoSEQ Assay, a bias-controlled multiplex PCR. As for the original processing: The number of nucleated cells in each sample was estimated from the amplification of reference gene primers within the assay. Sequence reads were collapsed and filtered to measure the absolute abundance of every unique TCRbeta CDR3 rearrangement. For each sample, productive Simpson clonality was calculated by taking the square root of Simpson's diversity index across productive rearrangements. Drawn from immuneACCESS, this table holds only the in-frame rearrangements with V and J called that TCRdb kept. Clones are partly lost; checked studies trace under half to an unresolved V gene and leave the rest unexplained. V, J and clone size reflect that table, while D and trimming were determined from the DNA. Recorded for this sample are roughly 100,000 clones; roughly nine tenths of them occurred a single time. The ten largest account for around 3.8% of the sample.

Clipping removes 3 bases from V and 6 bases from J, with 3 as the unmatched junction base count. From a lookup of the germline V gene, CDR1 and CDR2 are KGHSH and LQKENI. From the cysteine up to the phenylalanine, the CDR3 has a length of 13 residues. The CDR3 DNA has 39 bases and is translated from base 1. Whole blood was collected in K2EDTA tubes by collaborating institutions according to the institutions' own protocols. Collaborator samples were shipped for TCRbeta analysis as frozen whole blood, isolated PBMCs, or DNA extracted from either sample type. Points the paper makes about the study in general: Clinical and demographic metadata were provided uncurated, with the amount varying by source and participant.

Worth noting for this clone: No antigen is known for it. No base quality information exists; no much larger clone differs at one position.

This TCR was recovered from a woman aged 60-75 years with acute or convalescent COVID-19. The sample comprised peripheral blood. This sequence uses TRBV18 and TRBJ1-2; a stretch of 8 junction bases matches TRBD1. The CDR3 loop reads CASSPQGAHGYTF. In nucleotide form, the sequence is TGTGCCAGCTCACCCCAGGGGGCGCATGGCTACACCTTC.